The 3 T cell receptor beta chains listed next were all sequenced from one sample in a study of T cell repertoires in cytomegalovirus infection. TCRdb independently ran MiXCR on the reads; one entry per CDR3 protein. In the table there are approximately 750,000 distinct CDR3 sequences, 35% of which are singletons. Sample: PBMCs. The receptor set was obtained from a human donor in good health (CMV status not recorded). Some clones in this sample may be carry-over from other donors' samples.

In its sample, this clonotype was seen a few times. This chain links TRBV6-6 with TRBJ1-1; TRBD1 is a possible D gene (5 bases). V lost 6 bases and J 3 bases, leaving 8 bases between the germline ends. This CDR3 spans 12 amino acids. Germline V gene data show CDR1 as MNHNY and CDR2 as SVGAGI (reference sequence). In DNA, the CDR3 is TGTGCCAGCAGGACAGCTTACACTGAAGCTTTCTTT. Its translation: CASRTAYTEAFF.

In DNA, the CDR3 is TGTGCCAGCAGTGCCCTCTATGGCTACACCTTC. Its translation: CASSALYGYTF. This chain connects TRBV25-1 to TRBJ1-2; unclear D gene. Trimming removed 4 bases from V and 4 bases from J, with 4 bases in between. The CDR3 consists of 11 residues. Germline assignment: CDR1 MGHDK and CDR2 SYGVNS.

This clonotype was found many times. The CDR3 region is CASSAGTRILQETQYF. The CDR3 DNA reads TGTGCCAGCAGCGCCGGGACCCGCATCCTACAAGAGACCCAGTACTTC. The chain combines TRBV7-2 with TRBJ2-5; possibly TRBD1 or TRBD2 for D (5 bases each). V lost 5 bases to trimming and J lost 2 bases, with 18 bases between them. The CDR3 totals 16 residues. Germline CDR1 SGHTA, CDR2 FQGNSA.